Following are 9 T cell receptor beta chains from one sample sequenced in a study of T-cell reconstitution after alpha-beta-depleted transplantation in children. Preparing the TCRbeta library involved the use of unique molecular identifiers. TCRdb recomputed calls from the PCR reads with MiXCR, one row per CDR3 protein. Among 120,000 to 150,000 distinct CDR3 sequences listed, about 9% were seen once. Specimen: PBMCs, mostly from graft donor cells, collected 180 days after TCRalphabeta/CD19-depleted stem cell transplant. The receptors here all came from a female patient between 2 and 15 years old who had a stem cell transplant for congenital amegakaryocytic thrombocytopenia, so the T cells may come from the graft donor.

The table lists this clonotype with a few counts. CDR3 loop: CASSWWTSPTDTQYF. In DNA form, the CDR3 reads TGTGCCAGCAGTTGGTGGACTTCCCCCACAGATACGCAGTATTTT. The genes are TRBV12-3 or TRBV12-4 and TRBJ2-3; D may be TRBD2 (5 bases). The CDR3 runs 15 residues. V dropped 4 bases and J dropped 2 bases, with 13 bases sitting between them.

Ten or more counts support this clonotype. CDR3 DNA: TGCGCCAGCAGCTTTGATTCGGAAATCTACGAGCAGTACTTC. It is translated as CASSFDSEIYEQYF. V gene TRBV5-1 combines with J gene TRBJ2-7; D not certain. The CDR3 consists of 14 residues. Between the trimmed V and J ends, which lost 2 bases and 3 bases, there was a span of 12 bases. The germline gives CDR1 SGHRS, CDR2 YFSETQ.

At least ten counts were recorded for this clonotype. The J gene is TRBJ2-5, the V gene TRBV7-9; perhaps TRBD1 as D (6 bases). Trimming took off 5 bases at V and 1 base at J, with 14 bases between the two ends. This CDR3 has 15 amino acids. CDR1 SEHNR and CDR2 FQNEAQ come from the germline V gene (reference sequence). CDR3 region: CASSPRHRAQETQYF. In nucleotides, the CDR3 is TGTGCCAGCAGCCCAAGACACAGGGCCCAAGAGACCCAGTACTTC.

This clonotype has a handful of counts. V gene TRBV30 combines with J gene TRBJ2-3, with D possibly matching TRBD2 (7 bases). CDR3 length: 14 amino acids. Germline CDR1 and CDR2: GTSNPN and SVGIG (reference sequence). The germline V and J ends were trimmed by 4 bases and 2 bases, with 13 bases remaining between them. In DNA form, the CDR3 reads TGTGCCTGGATCCCGGGGGGCCACACAGATACGCAGTATTTT. The encoded protein is CAWIPGGHTDTQYF.

In this sample, this clonotype turned up a few times. This chain uses TRBV7-9 with TRBJ2-3; 8 nucleotides match TRBD2. CDR3 size: 17 residues. Germline V CDR1 and CDR2: SEHNR, FQNEAQ (reference sequence). J lost 6 bases, V lost 2 bases, and 13 bases had no gene match. CDR3 bases: TGTGCCAGCAGCTTAATCCTTGTCGGGCTAGCGGGCGATACGCAGTATTTT. Its protein is CASSLILVGLAGDTQYF. The whole variable domain, filled in from reference TRBV7-9 and TRBJ2-3, reads DTGVSQNPRHKITKRGQNVTFRCDPISEHNRLYWYRQTLGQGPEFLTYFQNEAQLEKSRLLSDRFSAERPKGSFSTLEIQRTEQGDSAMYLCASSLILVGLAGDTQYFGPGTRLTVL.

In its sample, this clonotype was seen many times. The chain carries TRBV20-1 and TRBJ2-7; a possible D gene is TRBD2 (5 bases). There are 13 residues in the CDR3. Looked up from germline, CDR1 is DFQATT and CDR2 is SNEGSKA (reference sequence). Trimming pared 1 base from V and 2 bases from J, leaving 9 bases between. CDR3 region: CSARVDFTYEQYF. The CDR3 nucleotides are TGCAGTGCTAGAGTGGACTTCACCTACGAGCAGTACTTC.

In this sample, this clonotype turned up many times. This rearrangement joins TRBV20-1 to TRBJ2-7, with 7 bases matching TRBD1. The germline gives CDR1 DFQATT, CDR2 SNEGSKA (reference sequence). V was pared by 2 bases and J by 12 bases, with 16 bases of the junction left unmatched. The CDR3 length is 14 residues. CDR3 protein: CSARPDWDSKGPYF. The DNA of the CDR3 is TGCAGTGCTAGACCCGACTGGGACAGTAAGGGGCCGTACTTC.

This clonotype was counted at least ten times. This chain joins TRBV20-1 and TRBJ2-7; the match to TRBD2 covers 7 bases. Germline CDR1 DFQATT, CDR2 SNEGSKA (reference sequence). The length of the CDR3 is 11 residues. J was trimmed by 2 bases and V by 7 bases; bases with no gene match: 2. The CDR3 region is CSGGTTYEQYF. DNA for the CDR3: TGCAGTGGGGGGACTACCTACGAGCAGTACTTC.

This clonotype appeared many times. This sequence joins TRBV9 and TRBJ2-6; D is unresolved. Deletions cut 0 bases from V and 0 bases from J, with 7 bases between. CDR1 and CDR2 (germline): SGDLS, YYNGEE. This CDR3 region has 16 residues. The CDR3 spells CASSVAWASGANVLTF. DNA for the CDR3: TGTGCCAGCAGCGTAGCTTGGGCCTCTGGGGCCAACGTCCTGACTTTC.